This TCR beta chain originates from a study of blood T cell repertoires in COVID-19. Study-wide background: There were acute and convalescent COVID-19 samples, and they came from the United States, Italy and Spain. The analysed material was cDNA or gDNA that came from T cells, B-cell-depleted T cells, or PBMCs.

Participant ages covered about 18 to 89 years across 24 US areas. Germline values: CDR1 SGHTA, CDR2 FQGNSA. The junction had 6 bases not matched to a gene; V was cut back by 5 bases and J by 5 bases. The CDR3 totals 16 residues. In the source study's methods: Quantification of nucleated cells was approximated via reference gene primer amplification. Sequenced by immunoSEQ multiplex PCR; TCRdb stores in-frame clones only, minus some. That table gives V, J and clone size, and the DNA gave D and trimming. This sample has around 230,000 clones, with approximately 88% found just once. This receptor was taken from a woman between 40 and 50 years old with acute COVID-19. The specimen sequenced was PBMCs or T cells enriched from blood (not recorded which). The chain employs TRBV7-2 and TRBJ2-3; TRBD2 agrees at 14 bases. Here the CDR3 reads CASSLTSGGARDTQYF. CDR3 coding DNA: TGTGCCAGCAGCCTGACTAGCGGGGGGGCCAGAGATACGCAGTATTTT.